These T cell receptor beta chains were read from a single sample in a study of blood T cell repertoires in COVID-19. Sequenced by immunoSEQ multiplex PCR; TCRdb stores in-frame clones only, minus some. In the table there are 200,000 to 250,000 clones, 65% to 85% of which are singletons. The specimen was PBMCs or T cells enriched from blood (not recorded which). The receptors stem from a woman aged 35 to 49 who had recovered from COVID-19. CDR3s include the opening cysteine and the closing phenylalanine or tryptophan. D genes are given only for firm matches. Clone sizes are given selectively: once, few, many, or a class where the clone is expanded.

cdr3_aa: CASKASGIYEQYF
cdr3_nt: TGTGCCAGCAAGGCTAGCGGGATATACGAGCAGTACTTC
cdr3_length: 13
d_call: TRBD2
clone_size: -
v_call: TRBV2
j_call: TRBJ2-7

cdr3_aa: CASSREGAEAFF
cdr3_nt: TGTGCCAGCAGCCGCGAGGGAGCTGAAGCTTTCTTT
cdr3_length: 12
d_call: -
clone_size: -
v_call: TRBV14
j_call: TRBJ1-1

cdr3_aa: CSVSGLEGADGYTF
cdr3_nt: TGCAGCGTTTCGGGGTTGGAGGGGGCGGATGGCTACACCTTC
cdr3_length: 14
d_call: TRBD1
clone_size: once
v_call: TRBV29-1
j_call: TRBJ1-2

cdr3_aa: CASSYLSEQFF
cdr3_nt: TGTGCCAGCAGTTACCTTAGCGAGCAGTTCTTC
cdr3_length: 11
d_call: -
clone_size: -
v_call: TRBV6-5
j_call: TRBJ2-1

cdr3_aa: CASSNRDRGAEAFF
cdr3_nt: TGTGCCAGCAGCAACCGGGACAGGGGGGCTGAAGCTTTCTTT
cdr3_length: 14
d_call: TRBD1
clone_size: -
v_call: TRBV7-8
j_call: TRBJ1-1

cdr3_aa: CASSPGLAVQETQYF
cdr3_nt: TGCGCCAGCAGCCCCGGACTAGCGGTTCAAGAGACCCAGTACTTC
cdr3_length: 15
d_call: TRBD2
clone_size: once
v_call: TRBV5-1
j_call: TRBJ2-5

cdr3_aa: CASSTGTKDGYTF
cdr3_nt: TGTGCCAGCAGCACCGGGACTAAGGATGGCTACACCTTC
cdr3_length: 13
d_call: -
clone_size: -
v_call: TRBV5-5
j_call: TRBJ1-2

cdr3_aa: CATSRGSGRGGAQYF
cdr3_nt: TGTGCCACCAGCAGAGGTAGCGGGAGGGGGGGGGCCCAGTACTTC
cdr3_length: 15
d_call: TRBD2
clone_size: -
v_call: TRBV15
j_call: TRBJ2-5

cdr3_aa: CASSLPLFRRAQYF
cdr3_nt: TGTGCCAGCAGCTTACCTCTGTTCAGGAGGGCCCAGTACTTC
cdr3_length: 14
d_call: -
clone_size: -
v_call: TRBV11-2
j_call: TRBJ2-5

cdr3_aa: CASSPDRGAYEQYF
cdr3_nt: TGCGCCAGCAGCCCCGACAGGGGGGCCTACGAGCAGTACTTC
cdr3_length: 14
d_call: TRBD1
clone_size: -
v_call: TRBV4-1
j_call: TRBJ2-7

cdr3_aa: CASSPHGWANEQFF
cdr3_nt: TGTGCCAGCAGCCCACATGGGTGGGCCAATGAGCAGTTCTTC
cdr3_length: 14
d_call: -
clone_size: once
v_call: TRBV7-9
j_call: TRBJ2-1

cdr3_aa: CASSTQVGGEQYF
cdr3_nt: TGTGCCAGCAGTACCCAGGTGGGTGGCGAGCAGTACTTC
cdr3_length: 13
d_call: -
clone_size: -
v_call: TRBV27
j_call: TRBJ2-7

cdr3_aa: CASSTQGIGNTIYF
cdr3_nt: TGTGCCAGTAGTACACAGGGGATTGGAAACACCATATATTTT
cdr3_length: 14
d_call: TRBD1
clone_size: -
v_call: TRBV19
j_call: TRBJ1-3

cdr3_aa: CASSQYLERTDTQYF
cdr3_nt: TGCGCCAGCAGCCAATACCTGGAGAGGACAGATACGCAGTATTTT
cdr3_length: 15
d_call: -
clone_size: -
v_call: TRBV4-1
j_call: TRBJ2-3

cdr3_aa: CASSPPRMTGEQFF
cdr3_nt: TGTGCCAGCTCACCACCACGAATGACAGGTGAGCAGTTCTTC
cdr3_length: 14
d_call: -
clone_size: many
v_call: TRBV18
j_call: TRBJ2-1

cdr3_aa: CASTTAGKQGAKWGDEQFF
cdr3_nt: TGTGCCAGCACCACCGCGGGGAAACAGGGGGCGAAATGGGGCGATGAGCAGTTCTTC
cdr3_length: 19
d_call: TRBD1
clone_size: -
v_call: TRBV27
j_call: TRBJ2-1

cdr3_aa: CASSLVDGQGVTEAFF
cdr3_nt: TGTGCCAGCAGCTTAGTCGACGGACAGGGGGTCACTGAAGCTTTCTTT
cdr3_length: 16
d_call: TRBD1
clone_size: -
v_call: TRBV7-2
j_call: TRBJ1-1

cdr3_aa: CASIQWSGGDTQYF
cdr3_nt: TGTGCCAGCATTCAGTGGTCCGGCGGCGATACGCAGTATTTT
cdr3_length: 14
d_call: -
clone_size: few
v_call: TRBV2
j_call: TRBJ2-3

cdr3_aa: CAISESGINEQFF
cdr3_nt: TGTGCCATCAGTGAGTCTGGCATAAATGAGCAGTTCTTC
cdr3_length: 13
d_call: -
clone_size: -
v_call: TRBV10-3
j_call: TRBJ2-1

cdr3_aa: CASSPGGNYGYTF
cdr3_nt: TGTGCCAGCAGCCCCGGGGGGAACTATGGCTACACCTTC
cdr3_length: 13
d_call: -
clone_size: once
v_call: TRBV9
j_call: TRBJ1-2

cdr3_aa: CASSLTWTSGNYNEQFF
cdr3_nt: TGTGCCAGCAGTCTGACCTGGACTAGCGGGAACTACAATGAGCAGTTCTTC
cdr3_length: 17
d_call: TRBD2
clone_size: -
v_call: TRBV5-8
j_call: TRBJ2-1

cdr3_aa: CASTRNPGLGNTEAFF
cdr3_nt: TGTGCCAGCACCCGAAACCCAGGACTGGGGAACACTGAAGCTTTCTTT
cdr3_length: 16
d_call: -
clone_size: -
v_call: TRBV13
j_call: TRBJ1-1

cdr3_aa: CASSSRHDLSGREDYEQYF
cdr3_nt: TGTGCCAGCAGTTCCAGACACGACCTTAGCGGGAGGGAAGACTACGAGCAGTACTTC
cdr3_length: 19
d_call: TRBD2
clone_size: few
v_call: TRBV27
j_call: TRBJ2-7

cdr3_aa: CASSQFQGGAETQYF
cdr3_nt: TGTGCCAGCAGCCAGTTCCAGGGAGGCGCCGAGACCCAGTACTTC
cdr3_length: 15
d_call: -
clone_size: once
v_call: TRBV5-4
j_call: TRBJ2-5

cdr3_aa: CASGTASSNTGELFF
cdr3_nt: TGTGCCAGCGGGACAGCAAGCTCGAACACCGGGGAGCTGTTTTTT
cdr3_length: 15
d_call: TRBD1
clone_size: -
v_call: TRBV19
j_call: TRBJ2-2

cdr3_aa: CASSGDGGGTEAFF
cdr3_nt: TGTGCCAGCAGCGGGGATGGGGGCGGCACTGAAGCTTTCTTT
cdr3_length: 14
d_call: -
clone_size: -
v_call: TRBV11-2
j_call: TRBJ1-1

cdr3_aa: CASSSLGVYNSPLHF
cdr3_nt: TGTGCCAGTAGTTCCCTGGGAGTTTATAATTCACCCCTCCACTTT
cdr3_length: 15
d_call: -
clone_size: once
v_call: TRBV19
j_call: TRBJ1-6

cdr3_aa: CASSQESTDTQYF
cdr3_nt: TGTGCCAGCAGCCAAGAGTCTACAGATACGCAGTATTTT
cdr3_length: 13
d_call: -
clone_size: -
v_call: TRBV3-1/TRBV3-2
j_call: TRBJ2-3

cdr3_aa: CASSPGQTRTYEQYF
cdr3_nt: TGTGCCAGCTCACCCGGACAGACGCGAACCTACGAGCAGTACTTC
cdr3_length: 15
d_call: -
clone_size: -
v_call: TRBV18
j_call: TRBJ2-7

cdr3_aa: CASSIATGDNSPLHF
cdr3_nt: TGTGCCAGTAGTATAGCGACAGGGGATAATTCACCCCTCCACTTT
cdr3_length: 15
d_call: TRBD1
clone_size: -
v_call: TRBV19
j_call: TRBJ1-6

cdr3_aa: CAWSLTGGKDAQYF
cdr3_nt: TGTGCCTGGAGTTTGACAGGGGGTAAAGACGCGCAGTATTTT
cdr3_length: 14
d_call: TRBD1
clone_size: -
v_call: TRBV30
j_call: TRBJ2-3

cdr3_aa: CASSLNPPGRTEAFF
cdr3_nt: TGTGCCAGCAGCTTAAACCCCCCAGGCCGGACTGAAGCTTTCTTT
cdr3_length: 15
d_call: -
clone_size: -
v_call: TRBV7-2
j_call: TRBJ1-1

cdr3_aa: CASSYDSRVSPQHF
cdr3_nt: TGTGCCAGCAGTTACGACAGCCGGGTATCGCCCCAGCATTTT
cdr3_length: 14
d_call: -
clone_size: few
v_call: TRBV7-9
j_call: TRBJ1-5

cdr3_aa: CASSLPAGGTDTQYF
cdr3_nt: TGCGCCAGCAGCTTGCCCGCGGGTGGCACAGATACGCAGTATTTT
cdr3_length: 15
d_call: -
clone_size: -
v_call: TRBV5-1
j_call: TRBJ2-3

cdr3_aa: CAISESTGARTDTQYF
cdr3_nt: TGTGCCATCAGTGAGTCGACAGGGGCGCGCACAGATACGCAGTATTTT
cdr3_length: 16
d_call: TRBD1
clone_size: -
v_call: TRBV10-3
j_call: TRBJ2-3

cdr3_aa: CASSWGRSNQPQHF
cdr3_nt: TGTGCCAGCAGTTGGGGCAGAAGCAATCAGCCCCAGCATTTT
cdr3_length: 14
d_call: -
clone_size: -
v_call: TRBV28
j_call: TRBJ1-5

cdr3_aa: CASSLGGYTDTQYF
cdr3_nt: TGTGCCAGCAGCTTAGGGGGGTACACAGATACGCAGTATTTT
cdr3_length: 14
d_call: -
clone_size: -
v_call: TRBV7-3
j_call: TRBJ2-3

cdr3_aa: CASSLAGAGYRELFF
cdr3_nt: TGTGCCAGCAGTTTGGCTGGGGCCGGGTACCGGGAGCTGTTTTTT
cdr3_length: 15
d_call: -
clone_size: -
v_call: TRBV27
j_call: TRBJ2-2